The entry below describes one T cell receptor beta chain. This entry comes from a study of graft-versus-host responses after intestinal transplantation. The germline CDR1 and CDR2 sequences are LNHDA and SQIVND (reference sequence). The CDR3 totals 13 residues. Sequencing used immunoSEQ multiplex PCR; TCRdb keeps in-frame clones, though not all of them. In the table there are 35,000 to 45,000 clones, 93% of which are singletons. The origin of this receptor is a human patient who received an intestinal transplant, so some T cells may come from the graft donor. The sample consisted of PBMCs, taken 734 days after intestinal transplantation. V gene TRBV19 combines with J gene TRBJ1-3, with D hard to call. DNA for the CDR3: TGTGCTTCCCGACGGAACTCTGGAAACACCATATATTTT. Encoded protein: CASRRNSGNTIYF. The whole variable domain, filled in from reference TRBV19 and TRBJ1-3, reads DGGITQSPKYLFRKEGQNVTLSCEQNLNHDAMYWYRQDPGQGLRLIYYSQIVNDFQKGDIAEGYSVSREKKESFPLTVTSAQKNPTAFYLCASRRNSGNTIYFGEGSWLTVV.